This T cell receptor beta chain derives from a study of T cell responses to AZD1222 COVID-19 vaccine. Study-wide background: Second doses at about 4 or about 12 weeks were pooled.

The CDR3 contains 13 residues. V lost 1 base, J lost 5 bases, and 1 base stayed unmatched. Germline loops: CDR1 GTSNPN, CDR2 SVGIG (reference sequence). Findings of the study overall: As reported, nearly half of all spike-specific TCRs target variant regions that are unmutated. CD4 TCRs associated with vaccination spanned spike, dominating at 160-218 and 743-854. The breadth and depth of Spike-specific TCRs increased once two AZD1222 doses had been given.

The method was immunoSEQ multiplex PCR; TCRdb's version includes in-frame clones alone and lacks a portion of them. The sample contains 100,000 or so clones, about 88% of which appear only once. As regards this clone: Its cognate antigen is unknown.

This receptor was identified in an adult in good health. The genes are TRBV30 and TRBJ1-5; 8 bases fit TRBD1. Here the sequenced sample was peripheral blood, taken on day 0 of AZD1222 vaccination. CDR3 region: CAWSDRGYQPQHF. The CDR3 DNA reads TGTGCCTGGAGTGACAGGGGGTATCAGCCCCAGCATTTT.